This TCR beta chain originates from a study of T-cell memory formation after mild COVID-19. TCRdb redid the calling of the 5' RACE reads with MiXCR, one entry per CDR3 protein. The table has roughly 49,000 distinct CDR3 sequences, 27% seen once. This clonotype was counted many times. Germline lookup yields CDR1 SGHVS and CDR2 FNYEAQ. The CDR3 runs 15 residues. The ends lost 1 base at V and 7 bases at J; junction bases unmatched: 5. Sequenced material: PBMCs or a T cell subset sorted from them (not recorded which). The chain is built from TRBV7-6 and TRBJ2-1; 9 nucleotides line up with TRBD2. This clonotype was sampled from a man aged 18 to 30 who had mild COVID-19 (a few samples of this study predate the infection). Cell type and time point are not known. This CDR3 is CASSLEGGGANEQFF. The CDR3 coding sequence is TGTGCCAGCAGCTTAGAGGGCGGGGGGGCGAATGAGCAGTTCTTC.